The 5 T cell receptor beta chains in this list originate from one sample, sequenced in a study of cytomegalovirus exposure and HLA in healthy donors. Vbeta (60) and Jbeta (13) primers were used in the PCR. Clones were sequenced by immunoSEQ multiplex PCR, and TCRdb holds only the in-frame ones, with some missing. The data hold some 150,000 clones, with about 86% observed a single time. Sequencing input: PBMCs. The receptors derive from a woman aged 30 to 39 in good health and CMV-seronegative.

The rearrangement joins TRBV4-1 to TRBJ2-5; D ambiguous. The DNA end favors TRBJ2-7, so the J call may be wrong. Germline V gene data show CDR1 as MGHRA and CDR2 as YSYEKL. The CDR3 has 16 residues. The DNA for the CDR3 is TGCGCCAGCAGCCAAGTTCGGCTGACCGGGTCCTACGAGCAGTACTTC. Its translation is CASSQVRLTGSYEQYF.

The chain uses TRBV7-9 and TRBJ2-5; D might be TRBD1 (5 bases). The last part of the DNA fits TRBJ2-7 better; the J call may be wrong. Germline V gene lookup returns CDR1 SEHNR and CDR2 FQNEAQ (reference sequence). The CDR3 loop spans 17 amino acids. The CDR3 loop reads CASSLVWGLTATYEQYF. The CDR3 nucleotides are TGTGCCAGCAGCTTAGTTTGGGGCCTCACAGCGACCTACGAGCAGTACTTC.

The chain couples TRBV7-9 to TRBJ2-2; maybe TRBD2 (5 bases). The V gene's germline CDR1 is SEHNR and CDR2 FQNEAQ (reference sequence). V was cut by 5 bases and J by 3 bases, with 10 bases left in between. This CDR3 has 14 residues. The CDR3 spells CASSELVYTGELFF. CDR3 in DNA: TGTGCCAGCAGCGAACTAGTTTACACCGGGGAGCTGTTTTTT.

The chain uses TRBV30 and TRBJ2-1; D unclear. Per germline, CDR1 GTSNPN and CDR2 SVGIG (reference sequence). V gave up 0 bases and J gave up 5 bases, with 5 bases separating them. The CDR3 loop spans 12 amino acids. The CDR3, as DNA: TGTGCCTGGAGTGTACAGAACAATGAGCAGTTCTTC. Its translation is CAWSVQNNEQFF.

This chain joins TRBV6-5 and TRBJ2-7, with 7 bases that match TRBD2. Germline V gene data show CDR1 as MNHEY and CDR2 as SVGAGI. The CDR3 has 14 amino acids. V gave up 8 bases and J gave up 7 bases; unmatched junction bases: 14. CDR3 residues: CASRSGTIFLEQYF. In DNA form, the CDR3 reads TGTGCCAGCCGAAGTGGGACTATCTTTTTAGAGCAGTACTTC.